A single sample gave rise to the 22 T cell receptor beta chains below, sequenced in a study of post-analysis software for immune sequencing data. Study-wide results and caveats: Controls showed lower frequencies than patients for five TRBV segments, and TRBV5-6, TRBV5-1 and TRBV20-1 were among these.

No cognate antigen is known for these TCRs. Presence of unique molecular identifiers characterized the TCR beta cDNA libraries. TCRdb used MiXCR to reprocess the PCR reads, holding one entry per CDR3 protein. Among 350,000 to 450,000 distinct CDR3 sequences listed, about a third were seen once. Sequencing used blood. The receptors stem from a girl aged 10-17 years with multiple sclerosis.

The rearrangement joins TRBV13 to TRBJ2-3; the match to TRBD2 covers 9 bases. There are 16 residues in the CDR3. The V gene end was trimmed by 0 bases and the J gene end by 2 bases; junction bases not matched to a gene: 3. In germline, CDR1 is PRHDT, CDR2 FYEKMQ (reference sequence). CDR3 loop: CASSLGLAGLTDTQYF. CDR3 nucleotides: TGTGCCAGCAGCTTAGGCCTAGCGGGGCTCACAGATACGCAGTATTTT. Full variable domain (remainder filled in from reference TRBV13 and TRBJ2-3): AAGVIQSPRHLIKEKRETATLKCYPIPRHDTVYWYQQGPGQDPQFLISFYEKMQSDKGSIPDRFSAQQFSDYHSELNMSSLELGDSALYFCASSLGLAGLTDTQYFGPGTRLTVL.

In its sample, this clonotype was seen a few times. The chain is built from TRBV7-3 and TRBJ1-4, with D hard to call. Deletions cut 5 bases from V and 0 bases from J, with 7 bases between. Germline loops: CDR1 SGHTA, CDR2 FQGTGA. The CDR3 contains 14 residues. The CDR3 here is CASSSRSTNEKLFF. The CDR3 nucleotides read TGTGCCAGCAGCAGCAGGTCAACTAATGAAAAACTGTTTTTT.

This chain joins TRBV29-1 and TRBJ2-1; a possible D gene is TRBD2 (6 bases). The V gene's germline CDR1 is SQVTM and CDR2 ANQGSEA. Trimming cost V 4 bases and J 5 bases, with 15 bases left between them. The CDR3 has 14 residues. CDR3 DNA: TGCAGCGTTGTGACCTTGGCGGGAAACAATGAGCAGTTCTTC. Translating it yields CSVVTLAGNNEQFF.

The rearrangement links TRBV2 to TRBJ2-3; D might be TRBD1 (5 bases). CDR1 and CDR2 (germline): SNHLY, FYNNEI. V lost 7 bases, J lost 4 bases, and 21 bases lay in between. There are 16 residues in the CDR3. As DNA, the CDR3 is TGTGCCAGCATTAAGGGGCGGTATGCCCTTCCAGATACGCAGTATTTT. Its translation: CASIKGRYALPDTQYF. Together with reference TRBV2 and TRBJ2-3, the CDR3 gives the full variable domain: EPEVTQTPSHQVTQMGQEVILRCVPISNHLYFYWYRQILGQKVEFLVSFYNNEISEKSEIFDDQFSVERPDGSNFTLKIRSTKLEDSAMYFCASIKGRYALPDTQYFGPGTRLTVL.

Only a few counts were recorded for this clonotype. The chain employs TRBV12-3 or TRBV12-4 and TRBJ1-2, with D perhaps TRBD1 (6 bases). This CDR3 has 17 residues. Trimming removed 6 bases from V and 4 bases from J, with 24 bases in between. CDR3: CASSHRIQAWGAYGYTF. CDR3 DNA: TGTGCCAGCAGCCATCGTATACAGGCCTGGGGGGCCTATGGCTACACCTTC.

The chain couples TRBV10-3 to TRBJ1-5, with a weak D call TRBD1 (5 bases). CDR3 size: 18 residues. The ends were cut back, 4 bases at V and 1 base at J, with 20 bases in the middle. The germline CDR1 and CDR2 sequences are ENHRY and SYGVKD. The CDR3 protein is CAISGSPRVQGSNQPQHF. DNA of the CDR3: TGTGCCATCAGTGGATCCCCTCGGGTCCAGGGCAGCAATCAGCCCCAGCATTTT.

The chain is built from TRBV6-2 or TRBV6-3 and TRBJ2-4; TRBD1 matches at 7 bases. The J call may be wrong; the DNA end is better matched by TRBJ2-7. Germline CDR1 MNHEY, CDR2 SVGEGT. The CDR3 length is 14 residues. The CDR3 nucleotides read TGTGCCAGCAGTTCCTCGGGACAGATCCGCGAGCAGTACTTC. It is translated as CASSSSGQIREQYF.

CDR3 DNA: TGTGCCAGCAGCATCGACGGGACCGCAGTTTTAGACGAGCAGTACTTC. It specifies CASSIDGTAVLDEQYF. The chain carries TRBV7-3 and TRBJ2-7; D tentatively fits TRBD1 or TRBD2 (5 bases each). This CDR3 is built from 16 residues. CDR1 SGHTA and CDR2 FQGTGA come from the germline V gene. V shed 5 bases and J shed 5 bases, with 22 bases lying between them.

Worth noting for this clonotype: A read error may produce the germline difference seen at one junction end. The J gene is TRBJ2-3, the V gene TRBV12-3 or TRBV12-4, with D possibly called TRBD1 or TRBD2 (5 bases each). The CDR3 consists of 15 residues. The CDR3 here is CASSLQGGRTDMQYF. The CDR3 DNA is TGTGCCAGCAGTTTACAGGGTGGGAGAACAGATATGCAGTATTTT.

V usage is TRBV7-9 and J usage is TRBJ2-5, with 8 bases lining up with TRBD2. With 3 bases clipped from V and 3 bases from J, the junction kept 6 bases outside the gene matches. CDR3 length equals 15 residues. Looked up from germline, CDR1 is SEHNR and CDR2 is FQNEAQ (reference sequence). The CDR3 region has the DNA TGTGCCAGCAGCTTGGCCGGGGGGGCTGAAGAGACCCAGTACTTC. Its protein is CASSLAGGAEETQYF.

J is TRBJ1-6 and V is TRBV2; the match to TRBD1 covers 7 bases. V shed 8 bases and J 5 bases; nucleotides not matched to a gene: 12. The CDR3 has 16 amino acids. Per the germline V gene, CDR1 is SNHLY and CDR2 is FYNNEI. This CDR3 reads CASVMRPGQNNSPLHF. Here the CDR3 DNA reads TGTGCCAGCGTGATGAGACCGGGACAGAATAATTCACCCCTCCACTTT.

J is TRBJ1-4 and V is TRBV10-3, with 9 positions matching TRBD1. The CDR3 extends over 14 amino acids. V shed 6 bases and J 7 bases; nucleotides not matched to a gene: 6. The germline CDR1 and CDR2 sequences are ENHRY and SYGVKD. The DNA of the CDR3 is TGTGCCATCAGCTCCGGGACAGGGCCTGAAAAACTGTTTTTT. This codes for CAISSGTGPEKLFF.

The CDR3 DNA is TGTGCCAGCAGCCACCTGGATGGTAGCAATCAGCCCCAGCATTTT. Protein sequence: CASSHLDGSNQPQHF. The chain uses TRBV12-3 or TRBV12-4 and TRBJ1-5; no firm D call. Trimming took off 6 bases at V and 0 bases at J, with 12 bases between the two ends. The CDR3 runs to 15 residues.

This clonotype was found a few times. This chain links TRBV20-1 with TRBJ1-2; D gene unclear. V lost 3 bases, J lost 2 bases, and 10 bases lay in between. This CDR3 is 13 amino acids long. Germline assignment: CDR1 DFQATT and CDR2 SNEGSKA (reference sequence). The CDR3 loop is CSARDGRNYGYTF. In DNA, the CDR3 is TGCAGTGCTAGGGACGGCAGAAACTATGGCTACACCTTC.

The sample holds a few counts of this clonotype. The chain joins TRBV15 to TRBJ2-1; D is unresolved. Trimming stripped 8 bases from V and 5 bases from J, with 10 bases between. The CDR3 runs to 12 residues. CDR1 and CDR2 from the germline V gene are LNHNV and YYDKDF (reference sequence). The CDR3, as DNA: TGTGCCACCGCGGACCTCAACAATGAGCAGTTCTTC. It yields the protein CATADLNNEQFF.

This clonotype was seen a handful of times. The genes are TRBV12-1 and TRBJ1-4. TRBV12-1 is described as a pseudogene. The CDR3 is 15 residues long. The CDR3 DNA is TGTGCCAGCAGCTTACTCCGATCAACTAATGAAAAACTGTTTTTT. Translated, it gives CASSLLRSTNEKLFF.

CDR3: CASSPGDRATEAFF. The CDR3 nucleotides are TGTGCCAGCAGCCCGGGAGACAGGGCCACTGAAGCTTTCTTT. This chain connects TRBV7-9 to TRBJ1-1, with 7 bases matching TRBD1. The ends lost 5 bases at V and 4 bases at J; junction bases unmatched: 7. Germline values: CDR1 SEHNR, CDR2 FQNEAQ (reference sequence). This CDR3 comprises 14 residues.

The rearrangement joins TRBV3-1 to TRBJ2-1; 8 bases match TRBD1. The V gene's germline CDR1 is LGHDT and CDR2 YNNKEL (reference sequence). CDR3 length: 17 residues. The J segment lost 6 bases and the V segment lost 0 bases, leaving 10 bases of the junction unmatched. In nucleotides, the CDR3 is TGTGCCAGCAGCCAAGAGGGTCTTAGGACAGGGAGCAATGAGCAGTTCTTC. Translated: CASSQEGLRTGSNEQFF.

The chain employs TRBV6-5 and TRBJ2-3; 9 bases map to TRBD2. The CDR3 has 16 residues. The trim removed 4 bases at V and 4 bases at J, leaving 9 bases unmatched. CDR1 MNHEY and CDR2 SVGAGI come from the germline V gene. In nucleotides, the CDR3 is TGTGCCAGCAGTTTTTTAGCGGGGGCAATCCCAGATACGCAGTATTTT. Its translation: CASSFLAGAIPDTQYF.

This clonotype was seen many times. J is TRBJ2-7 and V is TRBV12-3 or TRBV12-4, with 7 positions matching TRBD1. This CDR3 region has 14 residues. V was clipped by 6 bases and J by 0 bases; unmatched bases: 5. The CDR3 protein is CASSLTGSSYEQYF. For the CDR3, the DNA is TGTGCCAGCAGCCTGACAGGGAGCTCCTACGAGCAGTACTTC.

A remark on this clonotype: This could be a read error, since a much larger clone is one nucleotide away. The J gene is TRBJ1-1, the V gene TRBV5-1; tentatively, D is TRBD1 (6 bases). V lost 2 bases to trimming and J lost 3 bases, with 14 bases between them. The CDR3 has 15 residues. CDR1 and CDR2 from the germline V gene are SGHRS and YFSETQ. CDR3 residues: CASSFMQGYHTEAFF. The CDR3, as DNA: TGCGCCAGCAGCTTTATGCAGGGGTACCACACTGAAGCTTTCTTT.

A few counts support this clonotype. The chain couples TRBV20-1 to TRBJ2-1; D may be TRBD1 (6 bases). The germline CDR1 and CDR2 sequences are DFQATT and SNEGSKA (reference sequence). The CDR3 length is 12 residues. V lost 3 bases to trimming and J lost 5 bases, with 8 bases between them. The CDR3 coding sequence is TGCAGTGCTAGGTCAGGGGACAATGAGCAGTTCTTC. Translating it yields CSARSGDNEQFF.